The 32 T cell receptor beta chains reported below all come from one sample, sequenced in a study of shared clonotypes between healthy human individuals. TCRdb's table, derived via immunoSEQ multiplex PCR, lists solely in-frame clones and lacks some. The sample contains around 600,000 clones, roughly 98% of which appear only once. Naive-designated CD8 cells lacked CD45RO, were positively enriched for CCR7, and omitted terminally differentiated effector memory CD45RA+ cells. The sample comprised naive CD8+ T cells sorted from blood. These receptors originate from a man under 40 in good health.

The chain joins TRBV27 to TRBJ2-7; 12 nucleotides align to TRBD2. J gave up 4 bases and V 5 bases, and 3 bases lay outside the gene matches. This CDR3 comprises 14 residues. CDR1 MNHEY and CDR2 SMNVEV come from the germline V gene (reference sequence). CDR3 nucleotide sequence: TGTGCCAGCAGTACTAGCGGGAGGTGGTACGAGCAGTACTTC. Translated: CASSTSGRWYEQYF.

The chain couples TRBV7-2 to TRBJ2-7, with no clear D. V dropped 3 bases and J dropped 0 bases, with 6 bases sitting between them. CDR1 and CDR2 (germline): SGHTA, FQGNSA. This CDR3 contains 13 residues. The CDR3 DNA is TGTGCCAGCAGCTTTGATGTCTCCTACGAGCAGTACTTC. It translates to CASSFDVSYEQYF.

V is TRBV9 and J is TRBJ2-1; TRBD2 aligns across 12 bases. This CDR3 spans 16 amino acids. Germline V lookup: CDR1 SGDLS, CDR2 YYNGEE. The V segment lost 4 bases and the J segment 6 bases; nucleotides outside the gene matches: 8. The CDR3 DNA reads as TGTGCCAGCAGCTTTTCCGGGACTAGCGGGCCCAATGAGCAGTTCTTC. It codes for CASSFSGTSGPNEQFF.

The genes are TRBV19 and TRBJ1-1; maybe TRBD1 (5 bases). The V gene's germline CDR1 is LNHDA and CDR2 SQIVND (reference sequence). The V and J ends lost 4 bases and 0 bases respectively, with 9 bases between them. CDR3 length equals 14 residues. Here the CDR3 reads CASSRDGLNTEAFF. The CDR3, as DNA: TGTGCCAGTAGTAGGGACGGTCTGAACACTGAAGCTTTCTTT.

The chain recombines TRBV13 with TRBJ2-5; 7 nucleotides line up with TRBD1. Germline V CDR1 and CDR2: PRHDT, FYEKMQ (reference sequence). Trimming took 5 bases from V and 1 from J; bases not matched to a gene: 4. The CDR3 spans 14 residues. The CDR3 reads CASSPGQIQETQYF. The CDR3 DNA reads TGTGCCAGCAGCCCGGGACAGATCCAAGAGACCCAGTACTTC. The variable domain in full, completed from reference TRBV13 and TRBJ2-5, reads AAGVIQSPRHLIKEKRETATLKCYPIPRHDTVYWYQQGPGQDPQFLISFYEKMQSDKGSIPDRFSAQQFSDYHSELNMSSLELGDSALYFCASSPGQIQETQYFGPGTRLLVL.

This chain joins TRBV30 and TRBJ2-7, with D possibly TRBD2 on 6 matching bases. Between the trimmed V and J ends, which lost 8 bases and 2 bases, there was a span of 16 bases. Looked up from germline, CDR1 is GTSNPN and CDR2 is SVGIG (reference sequence). CDR3 length equals 13 residues. DNA of the CDR3: TGTGCCCGGGGCGGGGACCATGCCTACGAGCAGTACTTC. It codes for CARGGDHAYEQYF.

The V call is TRBV27, the J call TRBJ2-7, with TRBD2 matching 11 bases. Per germline, CDR1 MNHEY and CDR2 SMNVEV (reference sequence). CDR3 length: 17 residues. Unmatched junction bases numbered 10, after V lost 3 bases and J lost 3 bases. The CDR3 DNA follows: TGTGCCAGCAGTTTGTTGACTAGCGGGGATCCGGTCTACGAGCAGTACTTC. This sequence encodes CASSLLTSGDPVYEQYF.

The rearrangement joins TRBV9 to TRBJ2-2, with D maybe TRBD2 (6 bases). The CDR3 extends over 17 amino acids. V was cut by 3 bases and J by 4 bases, with 19 bases left in between. Germline CDR1 is SGDLS and CDR2 is YYNGEE. The CDR3 DNA is TGTGCCAGCAGCGGAGGGGTAGGAGGGATGGGCACCGGGGAGCTGTTTTTT. It translates to CASSGGVGGMGTGELFF.

The chain joins TRBV7-9 to TRBJ1-5; D is perhaps TRBD1 (5 bases). Germline CDR1 and CDR2: SEHNR and FQNEAQ (reference sequence). Trimming pared 0 bases from V and 0 bases from J, leaving 6 bases between. The CDR3 is made up of 15 amino acids. The CDR3 protein is CASSLAGDSNQPQHF. In nucleotides, the CDR3 is TGTGCCAGCAGCTTAGCGGGGGATAGCAATCAGCCCCAGCATTTT.

The chain is built from TRBV18 and TRBJ2-7, with D perhaps matching TRBD1 (5 bases). The CDR3 is made up of 16 amino acids. Trimming stripped 2 bases from V and 3 bases from J, with 17 bases between. The germline V gene encodes CDR1 KGHSH and CDR2 LQKENI. DNA for the CDR3: TGTGCCAGCTCACCAGAAACAAGACAGACAATCTACGAGCAGTACTTC. Its translation: CASSPETRQTIYEQYF.

The CDR3 nucleotides are TGCGCCAGCAGTGTGGTCGGCGGTGCGCCTTCTTACGAGCAGTACTTC. Amino acids: CASSVVGGAPSYEQYF. The chain is built from TRBV10-2 and TRBJ2-7, with unresolved D. The CDR3 runs 16 residues. V shed 4 bases and J shed 4 bases, with 20 bases lying between them. The germline V gene has CDR1 WSHSY and CDR2 SAAADI.

This chain links TRBV7-9 with TRBJ1-1; no definite D call. Trimming shortened V by 3 bases and J by 3 bases, and 11 bases separated the two germline ends. The length of the CDR3 is 14 residues. Germline values: CDR1 SEHNR, CDR2 FQNEAQ (reference sequence). CDR3 region: CASSFSGFDTEAFF. CDR3 nucleotides: TGTGCCAGCAGCTTTTCGGGGTTCGACACTGAAGCTTTCTTT.

The V gene is TRBV19, the J gene TRBJ1-1; unclear D gene. The CDR3 totals 13 residues. The V end was cut by 4 bases, the J end by 0 bases, with 6 bases between. Germline V gene lookup returns CDR1 LNHDA and CDR2 SQIVND (reference sequence). The CDR3 bases are TGTGCCAGTAGTAAGGGCATGAACACTGAAGCTTTCTTT. Translating it yields CASSKGMNTEAFF.

V and J are TRBV30 and TRBJ1-1; D call uncertain. Germline loops: CDR1 GTSNPN, CDR2 SVGIG (reference sequence). V lost 4 bases to trimming and J lost 4 bases, with 13 bases between them. The CDR3 runs 13 residues. The CDR3 reads CAWKHESGTEAFF. The CDR3 DNA sequence: TGTGCCTGGAAACACGAGTCCGGCACTGAAGCTTTCTTT.

This clone has a single count. The chain is built from TRBV12-5 and TRBJ2-1; TRBD2 agrees at 16 bases. The germline V gene encodes CDR1 LGHNT and CDR2 FRNRAP. The CDR3 is 16 residues long. V lost 2 bases, J lost 7 bases, and 2 bases stayed unmatched. The CDR3 here is CASGLMGLAGGNEQFF. In DNA, the CDR3 is TGTGCTAGTGGTTTGATGGGACTAGCGGGAGGGAATGAGCAGTTCTTC.

The chain carries TRBV4-3 and TRBJ1-4; 8 bases agree with TRBD1. The CDR3 spans 15 residues. Looked up from germline, CDR1 is LGHNA and CDR2 is YSLEER. V trimming: 3 bases; J trimming: 8 bases; junction bases outside the gene matches: 8. CDR3 nucleotides: TGCGCCAGCAGCCAGAACGGACAGGGCGTCGAAAAACTGTTTTTT. It is translated as CASSQNGQGVEKLFF.

V usage is TRBV10-2 and J usage is TRBJ2-1; D remains unclear. Trimming left V 0 bases short and J 0 bases short, with 6 bases between. Germline V gene sequence: CDR1 WSHSY, CDR2 SAAADI. The CDR3 consists of 15 residues. The CDR3 sequence: CASSESRGSYNEQFF. DNA of the CDR3: TGCGCCAGCAGTGAGTCGCGCGGCTCCTACAATGAGCAGTTCTTC.

The V call is TRBV27, the J call TRBJ2-7; 7 bases agree with TRBD1. V trimming: 5 bases; J trimming: 2 bases; junction bases outside the gene matches: 6. The CDR3 consists of 14 residues. Germline CDR1 MNHEY, CDR2 SMNVEV (reference sequence). CDR3 bases: TGTGCCAGCAGTAAGCCGGGACAGACCTACGAGCAGTACTTC. Its translation is CASSKPGQTYEQYF.

The chain uses TRBV29-1 and TRBJ2-1, with 7 bases that match TRBD2. This CDR3 spans 14 amino acids. V shed 6 bases, J shed 0 bases, and the junction held 5 bases outside the gene matches. Germline V gene lookup returns CDR1 SQVTM and CDR2 ANQGSEA. The CDR3 reads CSVLLADSYNEQFF. The CDR3 DNA sequence: TGCAGCGTCCTCCTAGCGGACTCCTACAATGAGCAGTTCTTC.

The chain has TRBV7-9 and TRBJ2-3, with D possibly TRBD2 on 5 matching bases. Germline CDR1 and CDR2: SEHNR and FQNEAQ (reference sequence). The ends were cut back, 5 bases at V and 2 bases at J, with 20 bases in the middle. CDR3 length: 17 amino acids. CDR3 in amino acids: CASSPRTSLGFTDTQYF. CDR3 sequence (DNA): TGTGCCAGCAGCCCCCGAACTAGTCTAGGATTCACAGATACGCAGTATTTT.

The chain is built from TRBV5-1 and TRBJ2-1; D ambiguous. Germline V gene lookup returns CDR1 SGHRS and CDR2 YFSETQ. Trimming took 5 bases from V and 5 from J, leaving 8 bases between them. The CDR3 length is 12 residues. CDR3 sequence: CASREADNEQFF. The CDR3 DNA follows: TGCGCCAGCAGGGAAGCAGACAATGAGCAGTTCTTC. Together with reference TRBV5-1 and TRBJ2-1, the CDR3 gives the full variable domain: KAGVTQTPRYLIKTRGQQVTLSCSPISGHRSVSWYQQTPGQGLQFLFEYFSETQRNKGNFPGRFSGRQFSNSRSEMNVSTLELGDSALYLCASREADNEQFFGPGTRLTVL.

The J gene is TRBJ2-3, the V gene TRBV11-3; D uncertain. From germline, CDR1 is SGHNT and CDR2 YENEEA. This CDR3 region has 17 residues. The ends were cut back, 5 bases at V and 4 bases at J, with 22 bases in the middle. CDR3 loop: CASSAQDGFGSPDTQYF. The CDR3, as DNA: TGTGCCAGCAGCGCACAAGACGGATTCGGTAGCCCAGATACGCAGTATTTT.

The rearrangement joins TRBV5-4 to TRBJ2-7; a weak D match, TRBD2 (5 bases). Germline CDR1 and CDR2: SGHNT and YYREEE (reference sequence). The CDR3 length is 14 residues. Trimming cost V 1 base and J 0 bases, with 8 bases left between them. CDR3 in DNA: TGTGCCAGCAGCTTGAGGGAGAACTCCTACGAGCAGTACTTC. It translates to CASSLRENSYEQYF. Full variable domain (outside the CDR3, taken from reference TRBV5-4 and TRBJ2-7): ETGVTQSPTHLIKTRGQQVTLRCSSQSGHNTVSWYQQALGQGPQFIFQYYREEENGRGNFPPRFSGLQFPNYSSELNVNALELDDSALYLCASSLRENSYEQYFGPGTRLTVT.

The V call is TRBV6-1, the J call TRBJ2-3, with unresolved D. The CDR3 covers 15 residues. The germline V gene has CDR1 MNHNS and CDR2 SASEGT. The V gene lost 3 bases and the J gene lost 6 bases, with 16 bases spanning the gap. The CDR3 DNA sequence: TGTGCCAGCAGTGATCTCAGAAATGCGGCGGATACGCAGTATTTT. Amino acid sequence: CASSDLRNAADTQYF.

This rearrangement joins TRBV9 to TRBJ1-1, with 7 positions matching TRBD1. This CDR3 is built from 16 residues. Germline CDR1 and CDR2: SGDLS and YYNGEE. Losses at the gene ends were 0 bases for V and 5 bases for J; bases not matched to a gene: 10. CDR3 residues: CASSVDVRGWGTEAFF. Written as DNA, the CDR3 is TGTGCCAGCAGCGTAGACGTCAGGGGGTGGGGAACTGAAGCTTTCTTT. Full variable domain (rest looked up from reference TRBV9 and TRBJ1-1): DSGVTQTPKHLITATGQRVTLRCSPRSGDLSVYWYQQSLDQGLQFLIQYYNGEERAKGNILERFSAQQFPDLHSELNLSSLELGDSALYFCASSVDVRGWGTEAFFGQGTRLTVV.

The chain couples TRBV7-9 to TRBJ2-7; weak D call: TRBD1 (6 bases). V lost 4 bases, J lost 2 bases, and 15 bases lay in between. Germline V gives CDR1 SEHNR, CDR2 FQNEAQ (reference sequence). The CDR3 is made up of 15 amino acids. CDR3: CASSSVNPGAYEQYF. The CDR3 DNA reads as TGTGCCAGCAGCTCCGTGAACCCAGGGGCCTACGAGCAGTACTTC.

V is TRBV7-2 and J is TRBJ2-7, with 8 bases aligning to TRBD1. CDR3 size: 15 residues. V trimming: 5 bases; J trimming: 4 bases; junction bases outside the gene matches: 10. The germline V gene encodes CDR1 SGHTA and CDR2 FQGNSA. CDR3: CASSPSDRVGYEQYF. CDR3 nucleotides: TGTGCCAGCAGCCCCTCGGACAGGGTGGGGTACGAGCAGTACTTC.

The chain links TRBV2 to TRBJ1-5; 8 bases align to TRBD1. This CDR3 spans 15 amino acids. Germline trimming cut 6 bases from V and 1 base from J; bases unmatched to any gene: 5. CDR1 and CDR2 from the germline V gene are SNHLY and FYNNEI. The CDR3 loop reads CASRQQGGSNQPQHF. CDR3 in DNA: TGTGCCAGCAGGCAACAGGGGGGAAGCAATCAGCCCCAGCATTTT. Full variable domain (missing parts from reference TRBV2 and TRBJ1-5): EPEVTQTPSHQVTQMGQEVILRCVPISNHLYFYWYRQILGQKVEFLVSFYNNEISEKSEIFDDQFSVERPDGSNFTLKIRSTKLEDSAMYFCASRQQGGSNQPQHFGDGTRLSIL.

The chain combines TRBV14 with TRBJ1-1; weak D call: TRBD1 (5 bases). The germline V and J ends were trimmed by 0 bases and 5 bases, with 22 bases remaining between them. Germline-derived CDR1 and CDR2 are SGHDN and FVKESK. This CDR3 region has 18 residues. This chain's CDR3 is CASSQDNRDSLSRTEAFF. CDR3 coding DNA: TGTGCCAGCAGCCAAGATAACCGGGACTCCCTCTCGAGGACTGAAGCTTTCTTT.

This clone was seen once. V is TRBV11-2 and J is TRBJ2-5; D uncertain. The V gene's germline CDR1 is SGHAT and CDR2 FQNNGV. This CDR3 contains 14 residues. V lost 0 bases and J lost 4, with 9 bases in between. CDR3 in DNA: TGTGCCAGCAGCTTAGAGGTCGGCGGAGAGACCCAGTACTTC. Translating it yields CASSLEVGGETQYF.

As concerns this clone: Different DNA sequences within this sample yield the same CDR3. The rearrangement uses TRBV27 and TRBJ2-2; D not resolved. This CDR3 has 12 amino acids. Germline V gene data show CDR1 as MNHEY and CDR2 as SMNVEV (reference sequence). V gave up 2 bases and J gave up 7 bases, with 5 bases separating them. CDR3 coding DNA: TGTGCCAGCAGTTTAGGCTACGGGGAGCTGTTTTTT. This gives the protein CASSLGYGELFF.

V and J are TRBV29-1 and TRBJ1-2, with 7 nucleotides matching TRBD1. This CDR3 is built from 11 residues. Germline-derived CDR1 and CDR2 are SQVTM and ANQGSEA. Germline trimming cut 2 bases from V and 7 bases from J; bases unmatched to any gene: 1. CDR3 sequence: CSVETGVGYTF. DNA for the CDR3: TGCAGCGTTGAAACAGGGGTTGGCTACACCTTC. The full variable domain, with the rest looked up from reference TRBV29-1 and TRBJ1-2, is SAVISQKPSRDICQRGTSLTIQCQVDSQVTMMFWYRQQPGQSLTLIATANQGSEATYESGFVIDKFPISRPNLTFSTLTVSNMSPEDSSIYLCSVETGVGYTFGSGTRLTVV.